The 27 T cell receptor beta chains presented below share a single source sample, sequenced in a study of cytomegalovirus exposure and HLA in healthy donors. PCR amplification relied on 60 Vbeta primers (plus 13 Jbeta primers). Measured with immunoSEQ multiplex PCR; TCRdb has only the in-frame clones, and not every one. Here the sample spans around 200,000 clones, around 84% being singletons. Material for sequencing was PBMCs. These receptors all come from a girl aged 2-15 years in good health and CMV-seropositive.

The chain joins TRBV7-3 to TRBJ2-1, with a tentative D call TRBD2 (6 bases). The CDR3 has 12 residues. Looked up from germline, CDR1 is SGHTA and CDR2 is FQGTGA. Trimming took 4 bases from V and 9 from J, leaving 10 bases between them. The CDR3 reads CASSSWGGEQFF. DNA for the CDR3: TGTGCCAGCAGCTCATGGGGAGGTGAGCAGTTCTTC.

V and J are TRBV5-1 and TRBJ1-2, with 8 nucleotides matching TRBD1. Germline CDR1 is SGHRS and CDR2 is YFSETQ. CDR3 length: 15 residues. V was pared by 2 bases and J by 1 base, with 4 bases of the junction left unmatched. Here the CDR3 DNA reads TGCGCCAGCAGCTTACGACAGGGGTTTAACTATGGCTACACCTTC. The encoded protein is CASSLRQGFNYGYTF.

This clone has more than one count but fewer than ten. This chain links TRBV6-6 with TRBJ2-7; TRBD2 matches 8 bases. Germline V gene lookup returns CDR1 MNHNY and CDR2 SVGAGI (reference sequence). CDR3 length equals 12 residues. The CDR3 DNA reads as TGTGCTGCCGCGGGAGGAAACTACGAGCAGTACTTC. It yields the protein CAAAGGNYEQYF.

The rearrangement joins TRBV2 to TRBJ2-5; 7 positions agree with TRBD1. The J call may be incorrect, as the DNA end agrees better with TRBJ2-7. This CDR3 region has 14 residues. The V gene's germline CDR1 is SNHLY and CDR2 FYNNEI. The CDR3 DNA reads as TGTGCCAGCAAAGAGACAGGGCAATCATACGAGCAGTACTTC. It encodes CASKETGQSYEQYF.

The CDR3 loop reads CASSPYNDKPFF. CDR3 bases: TGTGCCAGCTCACCATATAACGACAAGCCTTTCTTT. This rearrangement joins TRBV18 to TRBJ1-1; no definite D call. CDR3 size: 12 residues. Per germline, CDR1 KGHSH and CDR2 LQKENI. V was pared by 2 bases and J by 12 bases, with 13 bases between.

Only one count was recorded for this clone. V gene TRBV5-1 combines with J gene TRBJ1-2; TRBD1 aligns across 7 bases. Germline V lookup: CDR1 SGHRS, CDR2 YFSETQ. V was clipped by 4 bases and J by 2 bases; unmatched bases: 8. The length of the CDR3 is 15 residues. The CDR3, as DNA: TGCGCCAGCAGCCCAGACCAGGGGGTGAACTATGGCTACACCTTC. Its translation: CASSPDQGVNYGYTF.

This chain joins TRBV6-1 and TRBJ1-4; TRBD1 is a possible D gene (5 bases). The CDR3 loop spans 13 amino acids. Germline V gives CDR1 MNHNS, CDR2 SASEGT. Trimming took 11 bases from V and 6 from J, leaving 16 bases between them. CDR3 loop: CASRRGTDEKLFF. In DNA form, the CDR3 reads TGTGCCTCCCGACGGGGGACGGATGAAAAACTGTTTTTT.

The chain uses TRBV7-8 and TRBJ1-1; a weak D match, TRBD1 (5 bases). Germline V CDR1 and CDR2: SGHVS, FQNEAQ. The CDR3 is 14 residues long. Trimming pared 1 base from V and 5 bases from J, leaving 11 bases between. CDR3 in DNA: TGTGCCAGCAGCTTAGTCAGGGAAGGGACTGAAGCTTTCTTT. It specifies CASSLVREGTEAFF.

V and J are TRBV7-3 and TRBJ1-6, with D possibly being TRBD1 (6 bases). This CDR3 is 15 amino acids long. V lost 5 bases and J lost 6, with 14 bases in between. The germline V gene encodes CDR1 SGHTA and CDR2 FQGTGA. The CDR3 DNA reads as TGTGCCAGCAGCGCACAGCAGGGGATTAATTCACCCCTCCACTTT. This encodes CASSAQQGINSPLHF. The full variable domain, in which reference TRBV7-3 and TRBJ1-6 provide the parts outside the CDR3, is GAGVSQTPSNKVTEKGKYVELRCDPISGHTALYWYRQSLGQGPEFLIYFQGTGAADDSGLPNDRFFAVRPEGSVSTLKIQRTERGDSAVYLCASSAQQGINSPLHFGNGTRLTVT.

This chain joins TRBV30 and TRBJ2-5; 10 bases are a match to TRBD1. The J call may be incorrect, as the DNA end agrees better with TRBJ2-7. Germline loops: CDR1 GTSNPN, CDR2 SVGIG (reference sequence). There are 14 residues in the CDR3. This chain's CDR3 is CAGRTGQGFYEQYF. The CDR3 nucleotides are TGTGCCGGTCGGACGGGACAGGGGTTCTACGAGCAGTACTTC.

The chain joins TRBV9 to TRBJ2-3; TRBD2 matches 12 bases. This CDR3 is built from 17 residues. The germline gives CDR1 SGDLS, CDR2 YYNGEE. J gave up 0 bases and V 0 bases, and 2 bases lay outside the gene matches. The CDR3 spells CASSVGTSGASTDTQYF. The CDR3 nucleotides are TGTGCCAGCAGCGTAGGGACTAGCGGGGCTAGCACAGATACGCAGTATTTT.

The chain couples TRBV9 to TRBJ1-4; TRBD1 agrees at 9 bases. The CDR3 totals 18 residues. Germline CDR1 SGDLS, CDR2 YYNGEE. The V and J ends lost 3 bases and 7 bases, in that order; junction bases with no gene match: 16. The CDR3 DNA reads TGTGCCAGCAGCGGAGGGACAGGGATGTCTGGGCTGGGTGAAAAACTGTTTTTT. Its protein product is CASSGGTGMSGLGEKLFF.

This chain uses TRBV6-5 with TRBJ1-2, with TRBD1 identical over 10 bases. This CDR3 is built from 13 residues. V shed 3 bases, J shed 6 bases, and the junction held 1 base outside the gene matches. Per germline, CDR1 MNHEY and CDR2 SVGAGI. CDR3 bases: TGTGCCAGCAGTTATGGACAGGGGGATGGCTACACCTTC. Its translation is CASSYGQGDGYTF.

The chain is built from TRBV4-1 and TRBJ2-3; the D gene is possibly TRBD2 (7 bases). Germline V lookup: CDR1 MGHRA, CDR2 YSYEKL. Trimming stripped 2 bases from V and 11 bases from J, with 38 bases between. The CDR3 covers 21 residues. This chain's CDR3 is CASSQFKVTGGPEGGAVKQYF. The CDR3 DNA reads TGCGCCAGCAGCCAATTCAAGGTTACGGGGGGCCCCGAGGGAGGGGCAGTAAAGCAGTATTTT.

The rearrangement joins TRBV6-1 to TRBJ1-5; D might be TRBD1 (5 bases). The length of the CDR3 is 15 residues. The V gene lost 6 bases and the J gene lost 1 base, with 13 bases spanning the gap. The germline V gene has CDR1 MNHNS and CDR2 SASEGT. CDR3 nucleotides: TGTGCCAGCAGGGGGCTTATGTGGAGCAATCAGCCCCAGCATTTT. This encodes CASRGLMWSNQPQHF.

The gene calls are TRBV6-5 and TRBJ1-6; 7 positions match TRBD1. This CDR3 region has 15 residues. V shed 2 bases, J shed 3 bases, and the junction held 1 base outside the gene matches. CDR1 is MNHEY, CDR2 SVGAGI, per germline. CDR3 DNA sequence: TGTGCCAGCAGTTACGGGACAGTCTATAATTCACCCCTCCACTTT. Protein product: CASSYGTVYNSPLHF.

The rearrangement joins TRBV28 to TRBJ1-3; 10 bases line up with TRBD1. Per germline, CDR1 MDHEN and CDR2 SYDVKM. V dropped 4 bases and J dropped 4; count of bases not matched to a gene: 4. The CDR3 sequence is 15 residues long. The CDR3 DNA sequence: TGTGCCAGCAGTTCCCCGGGACAGGGGGGAAACACCATATATTTT. Protein: CASSSPGQGGNTIYF.

This clone was seen once. The chain employs TRBV5-1 and TRBJ2-7, with D tentatively TRBD2 (5 bases). The CDR3 totals 14 residues. V lost 6 bases to trimming and J lost 4 bases, with 17 bases between them. Germline V CDR1 and CDR2: SGHRS, YFSETQ. This CDR3 reads CASTPAGAYYEQYF. CDR3 bases: TGCGCCAGCACCCCCGCGGGTGCCTATTACGAGCAGTACTTC.

CDR3 protein: CASSQLASYEQYF. DNA for the CDR3: TGTGCCAGCAGTCAGTTAGCGTCCTACGAGCAGTACTTC. J is TRBJ2-7 and V is TRBV6-1, with TRBD2 as a possible D gene (5 bases). The V and J ends lost 5 bases and 1 base respectively, with 9 bases between them. This CDR3 comprises 13 residues. Germline V gene data show CDR1 as MNHNS and CDR2 as SASEGT.

The V call is TRBV6-1, the J call TRBJ2-5, with 7 positions matching TRBD1. Germline V lookup: CDR1 MNHNS, CDR2 SASEGT. This CDR3 spans 15 amino acids. V lost 5 bases to trimming and J lost 0 bases; unmatched junction nucleotides: 6. The CDR3 DNA reads TGTGCCAGCAGTTCCGGGACAGCGTACCAAGAGACCCAGTACTTC. This translates into CASSSGTAYQETQYF.

This clone was seen once. V usage is TRBV4-2 and J usage is TRBJ2-7, with TRBD2 matching 10 bases. The V and J ends lost 3 bases and 4 bases, in that order; junction bases with no gene match: 15. Germline V gene sequence: CDR1 LGHNA, CDR2 YNFKEQ. CDR3 length: 18 residues. The CDR3 sequence: CASSQPPALAGVAYEQYF. The CDR3 nucleotides read TGTGCCAGCAGCCAGCCCCCTGCCCTAGCGGGAGTTGCTTACGAGCAGTACTTC.

In its sample, this clone was seen once. The chain carries TRBV6-6 and TRBJ2-3; TRBD1 agrees at 7 bases. The V gene end was trimmed by 2 bases and the J gene end by 1 base; junction bases not matched to a gene: 6. The germline CDR1 and CDR2 sequences are MNHNY and SVGAGI (reference sequence). The CDR3 runs 16 residues. The CDR3 nucleotides read TGTGCCAGCAGTTACGGGACAGTCTCTCGCACAGATACGCAGTATTTT. Protein sequence: CASSYGTVSRTDTQYF.

This chain joins TRBV27 and TRBJ2-1; 7 bases line up with TRBD2. This CDR3 region has 15 residues. With 2 bases clipped from V and 4 bases from J, the junction kept 5 bases outside the gene matches. Looked up from germline, CDR1 is MNHEY and CDR2 is SMNVEV (reference sequence). CDR3 nucleotides: TGTGCCAGCAGTTTACTTCAGCGGGAATACAATGAGCAGTTCTTC. As protein: CASSLLQREYNEQFF.

This chain links TRBV10-1 with TRBJ2-7; the match to TRBD1 covers 7 bases. The V and J ends lost 8 bases and 3 bases, in that order; junction bases with no gene match: 4. Per germline, CDR1 WNHNN and CDR2 SYGVQD (reference sequence). The CDR3 has 12 amino acids. CDR3 protein: CASSNRGYEQYF. The CDR3 nucleotides read TGCGCCAGCTCGAACAGGGGCTACGAGCAGTACTTC.

The sample holds a few counts of this clone. The sample carries other DNA sequences with the same CDR3. The V gene is TRBV5-4, the J gene TRBJ2-3, with TRBD1 as a possible D gene (6 bases). This CDR3 is 12 amino acids long. Per the germline V gene, CDR1 is SGHNT and CDR2 is YYREEE (reference sequence). Trimming left V 4 bases short and J 5 bases short, with 8 bases between. CDR3 in DNA: TGTGCCAGCAGCCTGGACAGAGATACGCAGTATTTT. Translated: CASSLDRDTQYF.

V gene TRBV29-1 combines with J gene TRBJ2-7; D might be TRBD1 (6 bases). This CDR3 has 15 residues. Germline V gives CDR1 SQVTM, CDR2 ANQGSEA. Deletions cut 3 bases from V and 1 base from J, with 16 bases between. In DNA, the CDR3 is TGCAGCGTTGAGGGACAAAAAGATGGGTCCTACGAGCAGTACTTC. It encodes CSVEGQKDGSYEQYF.

A remark on this clone: The germline gene is not matched at one end of the junction; a read error may be the cause. V is TRBV18 and J is TRBJ1-2; 7 bases are a match to TRBD1. This CDR3 contains 13 residues. Germline V gene data show CDR1 as KGHSH and CDR2 as LQKENI. The CDR3 nucleotides read TGTGCCAGCTCGCCACAGGGGTACTATGGCTACACCTTC. It is translated as CASSPQGYYGYTF. Combining the CDR3 with reference TRBV18 and TRBJ1-2 gives the whole variable domain NAGVMQNPRHLVRRRGQEARLRCSPMKGHSHVYWYRQLPEEGLKFMVYLQKENIIDESGMPKERFSAEFPKEGPSILRIQQVVRGDSAAYFCASSPQGYYGYTFGSGTRLTVV.